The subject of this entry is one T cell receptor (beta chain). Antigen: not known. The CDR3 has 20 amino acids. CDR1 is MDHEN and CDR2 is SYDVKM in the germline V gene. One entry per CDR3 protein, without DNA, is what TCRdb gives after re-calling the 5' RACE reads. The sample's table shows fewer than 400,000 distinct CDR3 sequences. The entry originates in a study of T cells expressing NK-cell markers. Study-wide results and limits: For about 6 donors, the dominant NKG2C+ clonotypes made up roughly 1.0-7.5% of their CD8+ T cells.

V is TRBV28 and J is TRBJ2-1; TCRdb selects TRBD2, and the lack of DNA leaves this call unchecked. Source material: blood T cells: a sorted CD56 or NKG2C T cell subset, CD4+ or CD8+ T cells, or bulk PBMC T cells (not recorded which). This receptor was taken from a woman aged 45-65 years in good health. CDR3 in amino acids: CASSNRRRTSGILSYNEQFF.